The 18 T cell receptor beta chains in this list originate from one sample, sequenced in a study of blood T cell repertoires in COVID-19. Method: immunoSEQ multiplex PCR; TCRdb's copy keeps in-frame clones and lacks some. This sample yields 250,000 to 300,000 clones, of which 88% are seen a single time; around 10% belongs to the top ten. The specimen was peripheral blood. These receptors came from a woman between 25 and 40 years old with COVID-19, enrolled during active disease.

This chain uses TRBV7-9 with TRBJ2-7; a possible D gene is TRBD1 (6 bases). Trimming took off 5 bases at V and 3 bases at J, with 17 bases between the two ends. Germline loops: CDR1 SEHNR, CDR2 FQNEAQ (reference sequence). The CDR3 is made up of 15 amino acids. CDR3 amino acids: CASSQRGQVHYEQYF. CDR3 nucleotides: TGTGCCAGCAGCCAAAGGGGACAAGTACACTACGAGCAGTACTTC.

This clone has just one count. V and J are TRBV19 and TRBJ2-1; 12 bases are shared with TRBD2. V shed 4 bases, J shed 7 bases, and the junction held 11 bases outside the gene matches. This CDR3 is built from 17 residues. Germline V gene data show CDR1 as LNHDA and CDR2 as SQIVND (reference sequence). The CDR3 reads CASSNDRLAGARNEQFF. CDR3 sequence (DNA): TGTGCCAGTAGTAACGACCGACTAGCGGGAGCTCGTAATGAGCAGTTCTTC.

The rearrangement joins TRBV5-5 to TRBJ2-5, with no clear D. Deletions cut 0 bases from V and 3 bases from J, with 3 bases between. The CDR3 sequence is 12 residues long. The germline V gene has CDR1 SGHKS and CDR2 YYEKEE (reference sequence). CDR3 region: CASSLAEETQYF. As DNA, the CDR3 is TGTGCCAGCAGCTTGGCCGAAGAGACCCAGTACTTC.

This clone was detected a few times. This chain joins TRBV9 and TRBJ1-4; no definite D call. Germline V gene lookup returns CDR1 SGDLS and CDR2 YYNGEE. V was pared by 3 bases and J by 0 bases, with 18 bases between. This CDR3 spans 18 amino acids. The CDR3 loop is CASSAPFASSPTNEKLFF. DNA for the CDR3: TGTGCCAGCAGCGCGCCCTTTGCGAGCTCCCCAACTAATGAAAAACTGTTTTTT.

This clone was seen just once. V gene TRBV29-1 combines with J gene TRBJ1-2; D gene unclear. CDR3 length equals 11 residues. V was clipped by 4 bases and J by 8 bases, with 11 bases between them. Per germline, CDR1 SQVTM and CDR2 ANQGSEA. The CDR3 sequence: CSVGAGDGYTF. The CDR3 DNA sequence: TGCAGCGTTGGGGCCGGTGACGGCTACACCTTC.

The rearrangement joins TRBV7-3 to TRBJ1-2; 8 nucleotides match TRBD1. V dropped 4 bases and J dropped 6; count of bases not matched to a gene: 4. The CDR3 extends over 13 amino acids. The germline V gene has CDR1 SGHTA and CDR2 FQGTGA. CDR3 bases: TGTGCCAGCAGCTCCCGGACAGGGAATGGCTACACCTTC. Translation: CASSSRTGNGYTF.

In its sample, this clone was seen a few times. The chain combines TRBV6-1 with TRBJ1-1; 8 bases fit TRBD1. CDR1 is MNHNS and CDR2 is SASEGT in the germline V gene. CDR3 size: 16 residues. V shed 4 bases, J shed 4 bases, and the junction held 11 bases outside the gene matches. CDR3 DNA: TGTGCCAGCAGTGGCTACAGTCTCGGGACAGGCACTGAAGCTTTCTTT. Its protein is CASSGYSLGTGTEAFF.

This chain joins TRBV7-9 and TRBJ2-7; TRBD1 matches 10 bases. The V and J ends lost 4 bases and 0 bases, in that order; junction bases with no gene match: 6. Per germline, CDR1 SEHNR and CDR2 FQNEAQ (reference sequence). The CDR3 has 16 residues. The CDR3, as DNA: TGTGCCAGCAGCTCAGACAGGGGGCAAAGCTCCTACGAGCAGTACTTC. Amino acid sequence: CASSSDRGQSSYEQYF.

The rearrangement joins TRBV6-5 to TRBJ1-6, with a tentative D call TRBD1 (5 bases). V gave up 0 bases and J gave up 7 bases, with 10 bases separating them. This CDR3 is 15 amino acids long. Germline CDR1 reads MNHEY; CDR2 reads SVGAGI. The chain's CDR3 is CASSYSRDSNSPLHF. The CDR3 nucleotides are TGTGCCAGCAGTTACTCTAGAGACAGCAATTCACCCCTCCACTTT.

V usage is TRBV29-1 and J usage is TRBJ1-1; D might be TRBD1 (5 bases). The CDR3 loop spans 15 amino acids. Germline values: CDR1 SQVTM, CDR2 ANQGSEA. V dropped 0 bases and J dropped 7 bases, with 18 bases sitting between them. CDR3 nucleotide sequence: TGCAGCGTTGAAGACTGGACAAAGGGGACTGGTGAAGCTTTCTTT. It encodes CSVEDWTKGTGEAFF.

The V gene is TRBV5-4, the J gene TRBJ2-7; TRBD2 is a possible D gene (6 bases). The CDR3 contains 13 residues. Deletions cut 1 base from V and 3 bases from J, with 8 bases between. The germline V gene encodes CDR1 SGHNT and CDR2 YYREEE (reference sequence). The CDR3 is CASSLSSGYEQYF. In nucleotides, the CDR3 is TGTGCCAGCAGCTTGAGTAGCGGCTACGAGCAGTACTTC.

The chain joins TRBV19 to TRBJ1-1; perhaps TRBD1 as D (6 bases). The CDR3 runs to 12 residues. Trimming took 5 bases from V and 6 from J, leaving 10 bases between them. CDR1 is LNHDA and CDR2 is SQIVND in the germline V gene (reference sequence). This CDR3 is CASSPRTAEAFF. The CDR3 coding sequence is TGTGCCAGTAGTCCCCGGACAGCTGAAGCTTTCTTT.

This chain joins TRBV27 and TRBJ1-2; D is ambiguous. Deletions cut 4 bases from V and 1 base from J, with 22 bases between. The CDR3 is 18 residues long. The germline V gene encodes CDR1 MNHEY and CDR2 SMNVEV (reference sequence). The CDR3 DNA is TGTGCCAGCAGTTCCCATCCTGGAGGAGGGAAACTTAACTATGGCTACACCTTC. Protein product: CASSSHPGGGKLNYGYTF.

The genes are TRBV9 and TRBJ1-3; TRBD1 agrees at 7 bases. The CDR3 length is 16 residues. V lost 6 bases to trimming and J lost 4 bases; unmatched junction nucleotides: 13. CDR1 and CDR2 from the germline V gene are SGDLS and YYNGEE. The CDR3 nucleotides are TGTGCCAGCATTGTAGGGGGCAGGTTGGACGGAAACACCATATATTTT. This gives the protein CASIVGGRLDGNTIYF.

V usage is TRBV27 and J usage is TRBJ2-3; unclear D gene. CDR1 MNHEY and CDR2 SMNVEV come from the germline V gene (reference sequence). Trimming cost V 0 bases and J 4 bases, with 8 bases left between them. This CDR3 spans 14 amino acids. This CDR3 is CASSLSLRADTQYF. As DNA, the CDR3 is TGTGCCAGCAGTTTATCGTTGAGAGCAGATACGCAGTATTTT.

The chain links TRBV5-1 to TRBJ1-1; D is possibly TRBD1 (6 bases). The CDR3 is 14 amino acids. V was trimmed by 4 bases and J by 0 bases, leaving 10 bases between them. Germline V CDR1 and CDR2: SGHRS, YFSETQ. CDR3 in amino acids: CASSPGTLNTEAFF. The CDR3 DNA reads as TGCGCCAGCAGCCCGGGGACATTGAACACTGAAGCTTTCTTT.

V usage is TRBV5-1 and J usage is TRBJ2-4; possible D gene TRBD1, 6 bases. The germline V gene encodes CDR1 SGHRS and CDR2 YFSETQ. This CDR3 is 17 amino acids long. V was pared by 0 bases and J by 2 bases, with 15 bases between. The CDR3 region is CASSLVAGVATKNIQYF. CDR3 sequence (DNA): TGCGCCAGCAGCTTGGTGGCAGGGGTGGCCACCAAAAACATTCAGTACTTC.

CDR3 residues: CASRREEKLFF. The CDR3 DNA follows: TGTGCCAGTCGGCGGGAGGAAAAACTGTTTTTT. This chain links TRBV6-5 with TRBJ1-4; D remains unclear. The CDR3 loop spans 11 amino acids. Germline V lookup: CDR1 MNHEY, CDR2 SVGAGI. The V gene lost 9 bases and the J gene lost 8 bases, with 10 bases spanning the gap.